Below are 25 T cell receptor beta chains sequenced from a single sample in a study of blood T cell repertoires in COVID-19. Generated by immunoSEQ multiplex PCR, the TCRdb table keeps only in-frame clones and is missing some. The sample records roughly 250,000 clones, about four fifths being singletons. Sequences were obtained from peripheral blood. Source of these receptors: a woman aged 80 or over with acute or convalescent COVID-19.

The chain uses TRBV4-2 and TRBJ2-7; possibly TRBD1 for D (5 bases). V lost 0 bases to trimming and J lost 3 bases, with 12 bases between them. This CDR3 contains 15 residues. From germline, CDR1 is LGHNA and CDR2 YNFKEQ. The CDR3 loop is CASSQDLQGFYEQYF. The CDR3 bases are TGTGCCAGCAGCCAAGATCTTCAGGGATTCTACGAGCAGTACTTC.

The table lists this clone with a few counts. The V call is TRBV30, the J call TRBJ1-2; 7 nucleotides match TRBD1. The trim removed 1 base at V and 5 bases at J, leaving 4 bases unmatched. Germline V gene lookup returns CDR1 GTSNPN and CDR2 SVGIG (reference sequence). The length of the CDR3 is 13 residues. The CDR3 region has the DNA TGTGCCTGGAGTGGAGGGGGCAGTTATGGCTACACCTTC. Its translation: CAWSGGGSYGYTF.

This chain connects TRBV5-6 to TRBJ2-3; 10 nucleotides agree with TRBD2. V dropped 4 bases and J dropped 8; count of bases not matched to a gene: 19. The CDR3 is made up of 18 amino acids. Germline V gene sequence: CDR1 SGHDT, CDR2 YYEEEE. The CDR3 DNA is TGTGCCAGCAGCAGGCGGACTAGCGGTGGCCTCCCAGGGGGTACGCAGTATTTT. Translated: CASSRRTSGGLPGGTQYF.

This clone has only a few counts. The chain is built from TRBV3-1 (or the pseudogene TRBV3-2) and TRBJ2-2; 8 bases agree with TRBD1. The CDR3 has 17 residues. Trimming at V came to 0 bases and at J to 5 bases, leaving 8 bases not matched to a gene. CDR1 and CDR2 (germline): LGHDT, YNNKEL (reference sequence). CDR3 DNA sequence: TGTGCCAGCAGCCAAGAGAGCCAGGGGGCTAGTACCGGGGAGCTGTTTTTT. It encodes CASSQESQGASTGELFF.

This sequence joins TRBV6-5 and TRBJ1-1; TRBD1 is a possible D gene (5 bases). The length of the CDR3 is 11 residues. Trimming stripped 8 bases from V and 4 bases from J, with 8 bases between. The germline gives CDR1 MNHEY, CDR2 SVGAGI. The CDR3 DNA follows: TGTGCCAGCTGGAGGGGCACTGAAGCTTTCTTT. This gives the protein CASWRGTEAFF.

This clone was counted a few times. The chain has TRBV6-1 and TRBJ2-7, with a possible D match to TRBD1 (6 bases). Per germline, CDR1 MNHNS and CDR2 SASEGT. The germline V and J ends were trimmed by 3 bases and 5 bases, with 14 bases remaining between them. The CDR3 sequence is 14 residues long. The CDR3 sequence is CASSESGGLDEQYF. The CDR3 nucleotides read TGTGCCAGCAGTGAGAGTGGGGGCCTGGACGAGCAGTACTTC.

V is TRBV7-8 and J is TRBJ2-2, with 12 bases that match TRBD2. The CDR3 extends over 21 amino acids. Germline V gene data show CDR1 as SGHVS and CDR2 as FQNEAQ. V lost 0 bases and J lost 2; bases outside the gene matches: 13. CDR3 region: CASSLARGWLAGGPNTGELFF. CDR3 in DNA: TGTGCCAGCAGCTTAGCCCGAGGCTGGCTAGCGGGGGGGCCAAACACCGGGGAGCTGTTTTTT. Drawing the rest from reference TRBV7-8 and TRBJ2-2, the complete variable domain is GAGVSQSPRYKVAKRGQDVALRCDPISGHVSLFWYQQALGQGPEFLTYFQNEAQLDKSGLPSDRFFAERPEGSVSTLKIQRTQQEDSAVYLCASSLARGWLAGGPNTGELFFGEGSRLTVL.

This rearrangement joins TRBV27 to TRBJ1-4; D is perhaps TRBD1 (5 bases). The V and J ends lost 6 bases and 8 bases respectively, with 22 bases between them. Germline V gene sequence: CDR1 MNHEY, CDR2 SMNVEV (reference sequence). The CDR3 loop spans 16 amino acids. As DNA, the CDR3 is TGTGCCAGCAGCGGAAGCAGGGAGGCGGTGGAAGAAAAACTGTTTTTT. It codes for CASSGSREAVEEKLFF. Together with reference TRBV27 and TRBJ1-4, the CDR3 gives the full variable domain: EAQVTQNPRYLITVTGKKLTVTCSQNMNHEYMSWYRQDPGLGLRQIYYSMNVEVTDKGDVPEGYKVSRKEKRNFPLILESPSPNQTSLYFCASSGSREAVEEKLFFGSGTQLSVL.

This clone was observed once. The CDR3 protein is CASSRVLAGDIHTEAFF. The CDR3 DNA is TGCGCCAGCAGCCGGGTTTTGGCAGGGGATATACACACTGAAGCTTTCTTT. The V call is TRBV5-1, the J call TRBJ1-1, with D tentatively TRBD1 (6 bases). The CDR3 sequence is 17 residues long. From germline, CDR1 is SGHRS and CDR2 YFSETQ. V lost 4 bases and J 3 bases, leaving 22 bases between the germline ends.

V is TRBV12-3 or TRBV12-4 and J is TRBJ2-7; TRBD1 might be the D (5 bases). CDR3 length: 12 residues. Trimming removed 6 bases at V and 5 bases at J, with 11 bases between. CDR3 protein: CASSRRGNEQYF. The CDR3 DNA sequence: TGTGCCAGCAGCCGAAGGGGCAACGAGCAGTACTTC.

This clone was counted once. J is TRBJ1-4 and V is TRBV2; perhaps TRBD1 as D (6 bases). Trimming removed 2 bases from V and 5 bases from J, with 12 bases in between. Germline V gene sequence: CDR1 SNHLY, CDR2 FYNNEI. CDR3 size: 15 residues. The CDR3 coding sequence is TGTGCCAGCAGTGAAAGCCCAACAGGGAATGAAAAACTGTTTTTT. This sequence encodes CASSESPTGNEKLFF.

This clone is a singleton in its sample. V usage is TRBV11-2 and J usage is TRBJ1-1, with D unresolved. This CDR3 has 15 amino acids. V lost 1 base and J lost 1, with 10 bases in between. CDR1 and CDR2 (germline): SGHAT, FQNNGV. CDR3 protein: CASSLVVHENTEAFF. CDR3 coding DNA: TGTGCCAGCAGCTTAGTTGTACACGAGAACACTGAAGCTTTCTTT.

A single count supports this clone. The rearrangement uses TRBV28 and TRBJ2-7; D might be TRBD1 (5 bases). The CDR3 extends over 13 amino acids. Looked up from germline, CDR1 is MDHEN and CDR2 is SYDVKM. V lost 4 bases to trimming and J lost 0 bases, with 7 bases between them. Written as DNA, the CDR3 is TGTGCCAGCAGTTATGGGGCCTCCTACGAGCAGTACTTC. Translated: CASSYGASYEQYF.

This CDR3 is CASSYSVGLSYNEQFF. CDR3 in DNA: TGTGCCAGCAGTTACTCGGTGGGGCTCTCCTACAATGAGCAGTTCTTC. The chain carries TRBV6-5 and TRBJ2-1, with D maybe TRBD1 (5 bases). From germline, CDR1 is MNHEY and CDR2 SVGAGI. This CDR3 spans 16 amino acids. The V and J ends lost 0 bases and 0 bases respectively, with 9 bases between them.

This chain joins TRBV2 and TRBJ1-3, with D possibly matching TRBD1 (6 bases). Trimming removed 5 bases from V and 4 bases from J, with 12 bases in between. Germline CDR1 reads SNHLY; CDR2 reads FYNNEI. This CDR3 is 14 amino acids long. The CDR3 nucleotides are TGTGCCAGCAGTAAACAGGGTGGCGGAAACACCATATATTTT. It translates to CASSKQGGGNTIYF.

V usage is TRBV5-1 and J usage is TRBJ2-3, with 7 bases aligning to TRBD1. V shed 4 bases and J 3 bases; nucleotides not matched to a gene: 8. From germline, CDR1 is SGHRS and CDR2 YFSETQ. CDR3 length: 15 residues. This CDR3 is CASSPLTGQTDTQYF. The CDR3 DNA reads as TGCGCCAGCAGCCCCCTGACAGGGCAGACAGATACGCAGTATTTT.

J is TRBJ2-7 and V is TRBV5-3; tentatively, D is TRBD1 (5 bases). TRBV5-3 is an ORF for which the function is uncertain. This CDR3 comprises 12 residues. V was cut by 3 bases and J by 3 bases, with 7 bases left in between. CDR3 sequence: CARSYDSYEQYF. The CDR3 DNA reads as TGTGCCAGAAGCTACGACAGCTACGAGCAGTACTTC.

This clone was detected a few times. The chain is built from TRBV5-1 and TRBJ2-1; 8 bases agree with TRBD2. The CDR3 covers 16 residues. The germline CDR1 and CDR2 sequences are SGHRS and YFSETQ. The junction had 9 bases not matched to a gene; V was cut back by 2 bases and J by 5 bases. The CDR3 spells CASSFDQRGPNNEQFF. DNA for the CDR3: TGCGCCAGCAGCTTCGATCAGCGGGGGCCGAACAATGAGCAGTTCTTC.

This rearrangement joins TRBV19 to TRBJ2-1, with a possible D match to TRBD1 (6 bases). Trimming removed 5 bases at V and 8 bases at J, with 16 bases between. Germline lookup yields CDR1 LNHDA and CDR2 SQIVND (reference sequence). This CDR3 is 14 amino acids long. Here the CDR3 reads CASSLPDRGDEQFF. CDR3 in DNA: TGTGCCAGTAGTTTGCCGGACAGAGGCGATGAGCAGTTCTTC.

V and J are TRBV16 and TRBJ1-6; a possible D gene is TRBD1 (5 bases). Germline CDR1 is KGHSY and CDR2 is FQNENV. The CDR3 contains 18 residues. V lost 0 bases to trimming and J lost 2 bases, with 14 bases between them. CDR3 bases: TGTGCCAGCAGCCAATCGTTGTCGATAGGGGCCTATAATTCACCCCTCCACTTT. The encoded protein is CASSQSLSIGAYNSPLHF.

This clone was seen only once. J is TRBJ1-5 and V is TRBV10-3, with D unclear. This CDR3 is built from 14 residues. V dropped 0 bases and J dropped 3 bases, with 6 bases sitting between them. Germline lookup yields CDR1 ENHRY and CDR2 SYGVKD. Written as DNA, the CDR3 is TGTGCCATCAGTGAGTCTTTCCTCAATCAGCCCCAGCATTTT. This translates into CAISESFLNQPQHF.

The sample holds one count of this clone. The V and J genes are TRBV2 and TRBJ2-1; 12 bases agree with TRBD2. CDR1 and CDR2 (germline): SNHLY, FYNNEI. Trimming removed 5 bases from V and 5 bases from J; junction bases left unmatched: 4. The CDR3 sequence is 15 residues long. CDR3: CASSPTSGGNNEQFF. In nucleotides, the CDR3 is TGTGCCAGCAGTCCAACTAGCGGGGGGAACAATGAGCAGTTCTTC.

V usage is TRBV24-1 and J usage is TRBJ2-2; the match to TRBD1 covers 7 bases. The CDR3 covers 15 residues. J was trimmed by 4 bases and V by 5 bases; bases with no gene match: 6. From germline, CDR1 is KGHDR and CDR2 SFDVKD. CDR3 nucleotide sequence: TGTGCCACCAGTGCGACAGGGCGTAGCACCGGGGAGCTGTTTTTT. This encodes CATSATGRSTGELFF.

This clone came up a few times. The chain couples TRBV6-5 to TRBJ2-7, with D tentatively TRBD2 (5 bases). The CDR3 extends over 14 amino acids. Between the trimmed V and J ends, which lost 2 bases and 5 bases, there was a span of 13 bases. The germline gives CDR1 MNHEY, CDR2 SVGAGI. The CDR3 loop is CASSYGFTSNEQYF. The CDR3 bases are TGTGCCAGCAGTTACGGATTCACTAGTAACGAGCAGTACTTC.

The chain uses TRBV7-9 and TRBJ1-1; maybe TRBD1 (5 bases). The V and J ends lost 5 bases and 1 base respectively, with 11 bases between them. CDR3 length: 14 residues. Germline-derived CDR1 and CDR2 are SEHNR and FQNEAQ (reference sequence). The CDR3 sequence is CASSLSGGNTEAFF. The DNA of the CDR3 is TGTGCCAGCAGCCTAAGCGGGGGGAACACTGAAGCTTTCTTT.